This entry lists 18 T cell receptor beta chains sequenced from one sample in a study of post-analysis software for immune sequencing data. TCR beta libraries were prepared from cDNA with unique molecular identifiers. TCRdb used MiXCR to reprocess the PCR reads, holding one entry per CDR3 protein. The sample has hundreds of thousands of distinct CDR3 sequences, 55% to 60% seen once; the top ten hold about 10%. These receptors lack a known antigen. Study-level findings and limits: Relative to controls, patients had a handful of TRBV segments at higher frequency, with TRBV5-6, TRBV5-1 and TRBV20-1 among these.

Specimen: blood. Receptors were obtained from a girl aged 2 to 10 with multiple sclerosis.

The chain uses TRBV20-1 and TRBJ2-5, with D hard to call. V shed 3 bases and J shed 0 bases, with 8 bases lying between them. The CDR3 is made up of 13 amino acids. Germline V gives CDR1 DFQATT, CDR2 SNEGSKA (reference sequence). The CDR3 DNA follows: TGCAGTGCTAGCTGGCCGAACCAAGAGACCCAGTACTTC. Amino acids: CSASWPNQETQYF.

This chain joins TRBV5-1 and TRBJ2-3; 9 bases line up with TRBD1. Trimming removed 3 bases from V and 5 bases from J; junction bases left unmatched: 7. The CDR3 covers 15 residues. CDR1 is SGHRS, CDR2 YFSETQ, per germline. This CDR3 reads CASSWRDRVGDTQYF. The CDR3, as DNA: TGCGCCAGCAGCTGGAGGGACAGGGTTGGAGATACGCAGTATTTT.

This clonotype showed up just once. The chain recombines TRBV4-1 with TRBJ2-1; TRBD2 matches 8 bases. The length of the CDR3 is 16 residues. The J segment lost 4 bases and the V segment lost 5 bases, leaving 10 bases of the junction unmatched. The germline CDR1 and CDR2 sequences are MGHRA and YSYEKL. CDR3 in amino acids: CASSGRAGVQYNEQFF. In nucleotides, the CDR3 is TGCGCCAGCAGCGGTAGAGCGGGAGTACAATACAATGAGCAGTTCTTC.

Remarks on this clonotype: The junction and the germline gene differ at one end; a read error may be behind it. The chain combines TRBV5-1 with TRBJ1-4; D unclear. CDR3 length: 17 amino acids. Germline V CDR1 and CDR2: SGHRS, YFSETQ. CDR3 nucleotide sequence: TGCACCAGCAGCTTGTTTCCAGGCTCAACAACTAATGAAAAACTGTTTTTT. Translation: CTSSLFPGSTTNEKLFF.

This rearrangement joins TRBV6-5 to TRBJ1-1; 7 nucleotides align to TRBD1. J gave up 5 bases and V 5 bases, and 14 bases lay outside the gene matches. This CDR3 comprises 16 residues. Germline V gives CDR1 MNHEY, CDR2 SVGAGI. CDR3: CASSTRQGGWGTEAFF. The DNA for the CDR3 is TGTGCCAGCAGTACCCGACAGGGCGGTTGGGGAACTGAAGCTTTCTTT.

This clonotype was found a few times. The chain couples TRBV18 to TRBJ2-5, with D unclear. Germline lookup yields CDR1 KGHSH and CDR2 LQKENI. There are 15 residues in the CDR3. Between the trimmed V and J ends, which lost 3 bases and 1 base, there was a span of 12 bases. The CDR3 nucleotides read TGTGCCAGCTCACCGATTGGGCTAACCCAAGAGACCCAGTACTTC. It specifies CASSPIGLTQETQYF.

V is TRBV12-3 or TRBV12-4 and J is TRBJ2-5; 8 nucleotides match TRBD2. This CDR3 is 14 amino acids long. V gave up 6 bases and J gave up 5 bases; unmatched junction bases: 8. CDR3 DNA: TGTGCCAGCAGACTAAGCGGGGGAGGTGAGACCCAGTACTTC. It yields the protein CASRLSGGGETQYF.

This chain connects TRBV5-1 to TRBJ2-1; perhaps TRBD2 as D (6 bases). This CDR3 contains 15 residues. Germline V lookup: CDR1 SGHRS, CDR2 YFSETQ. Trimming took 4 bases from V and 4 from J, leaving 15 bases between them. The CDR3, as DNA: TGCGCCAGCAGCCTATCGGGACTCCAATACAATGAGCAGTTCTTC. Its translation: CASSLSGLQYNEQFF.

The J gene is TRBJ2-5, the V gene TRBV6-2 or TRBV6-3, with D possibly matching TRBD2 (6 bases). Trimming left V 2 bases short and J 5 bases short, with 12 bases between. The germline CDR1 and CDR2 sequences are MNHEY and SVGEGT. The CDR3 is 14 amino acids. CDR3 DNA: TGTGCCAGCAGTTACGGAGGGTTTTTTGAGACCCAGTACTTC. Amino acids: CASSYGGFFETQYF.

The chain is built from TRBV5-8 and TRBJ2-3; D is unresolved. Germline V gene lookup returns CDR1 SGHTS and CDR2 YDEGEE. V lost 4 bases and J lost 2, with 11 bases in between. The CDR3 covers 14 residues. CDR3 amino acids: CASSRRVNTDTQYF. CDR3 DNA: TGTGCCAGCAGCCGCCGGGTCAACACAGATACGCAGTATTTT. The full variable domain, rest sourced from reference TRBV5-8 and TRBJ2-3, is EAGVTQSPTHLIKTRGQQATLRCSPISGHTSVYWYQQALGLGLQFLLWYDEGEERNRGNFPPRFSGRQFPNYSSELNVNALELEDSALYLCASSRRVNTDTQYFGPGTRLTVL.

The chain recombines TRBV11-3 with TRBJ2-1, with D unresolved. Germline assignment: CDR1 SGHNT and CDR2 YENEEA. Trimming removed 5 bases from V and 8 bases from J, with 19 bases in between. CDR3 size: 15 residues. This CDR3 is CASSPPRAHVDEQFF. CDR3 in DNA: TGTGCCAGCAGCCCCCCGAGAGCGCATGTCGATGAGCAGTTCTTC.

This clonotype has a handful of counts. The chain recombines TRBV20-1 with TRBJ2-5; D might be TRBD1 (6 bases). The CDR3 runs 13 residues. Germline V gene lookup returns CDR1 DFQATT and CDR2 SNEGSKA (reference sequence). V dropped 5 bases and J dropped 4 bases, with 14 bases sitting between them. CDR3 DNA sequence: TGCAGTGCTTACAGGGACGGCGGAGAGACCCAGTACTTC. It yields the protein CSAYRDGGETQYF.

The rearrangement uses TRBV20-1 and TRBJ1-6; tentatively, D is TRBD1 (5 bases). V gave up 6 bases and J gave up 0 bases, with 15 bases separating them. The CDR3 spans 16 residues. Germline CDR1 is DFQATT and CDR2 is SNEGSKA (reference sequence). The CDR3 DNA reads TGCAGTGCCCGGGACGGACGGAGCTCCTATAATTCACCCCTCCACTTT. Its protein is CSARDGRSSYNSPLHF.

This clonotype came up once. The rearrangement uses TRBV20-1 and TRBJ1-2, with D perhaps TRBD1 (5 bases). The germline CDR1 and CDR2 sequences are DFQATT and SNEGSKA (reference sequence). V lost 7 bases to trimming and J lost 4 bases, with 25 bases between them. This CDR3 is 16 amino acids long. The CDR3: CSGLTDGSGKTYGYTF. The CDR3 DNA sequence: TGCAGTGGACTGACCGACGGATCAGGGAAAACCTATGGCTACACCTTC.

The gene calls are TRBV7-2 and TRBJ2-2; 15 nucleotides line up with TRBD2. Germline CDR1 and CDR2: SGHTA and FQGNSA. The trim removed 4 bases at V and 4 bases at J, leaving 4 bases unmatched. This CDR3 has 17 residues. The CDR3 sequence: CASSSGLAGGLTGELFF. The CDR3 DNA reads TGTGCCAGCAGCTCCGGACTAGCGGGGGGGCTCACCGGGGAGCTGTTTTTT.

The chain joins TRBV7-8 to TRBJ2-3; TRBD1 agrees at 7 bases. V lost 5 bases and J lost 5; bases outside the gene matches: 13. Germline assignment: CDR1 SGHVS and CDR2 FQNEAQ. This CDR3 is built from 16 residues. CDR3 sequence (DNA): TGTGCCAGCAGCCCGAGACAGGGTGTGATTGGAGATACGCAGTATTTT. This translates into CASSPRQGVIGDTQYF.

This chain uses TRBV12-3 or TRBV12-4 with TRBJ2-6; the match to TRBD1 covers 9 bases. The trim removed 6 bases at V and 0 bases at J, leaving 9 bases unmatched. The CDR3 extends over 18 amino acids. In nucleotides, the CDR3 is TGTGCCAGCAGCCCACCGGGACAGGGTATCTCTGGGGCCAACGTCCTGACTTTC. It specifies CASSPPGQGISGANVLTF.

The V and J genes are TRBV5-1 and TRBJ2-5; D might be TRBD1 (6 bases). V gave up 4 bases and J gave up 2 bases, with 15 bases separating them. The CDR3 length is 15 residues. The germline CDR1 and CDR2 sequences are SGHRS and YFSETQ. The CDR3 protein is CASSPLPGQQETQYF. CDR3 nucleotides: TGCGCCAGCAGCCCCCTACCTGGACAGCAAGAGACCCAGTACTTC.